A selection of T cell receptor beta chains follows, all from one sample in a study of blood T cell repertoires in COVID-19. The data were produced by immunoSEQ multiplex PCR, yet TCRdb's version contains in-frame clones alone and is incomplete. The sample lists 150,000 to 200,000 clones; roughly 93% were seen once. The sequenced sample was peripheral blood. The origin of the receptors is a man between 18 and 29 years old with COVID-19, enrolled during active disease. Each CDR3 is given without its conserved first and last residue. A D gene is named only where the DNA matches it firmly.

j_call v_call d_call cdr3_aa
TRBJ2-7 TRBV5-1 NA ASSFGEDEQY
TRBJ2-1 TRBV5-4 NA ASSLIGSSYNEQF
TRBJ1-3 TRBV28 NA ASSWSNSGNTIY
TRBJ2-5 TRBV7-7 NA ASSSQPGSQETQY
TRBJ2-1 TRBV7-3 NA ASSLIGGRTYNEQF
TRBJ2-1 TRBV11-3 TRBD2 ASSQTGTSGNNEQF
TRBJ2-7 TRBV15 TRBD2 ATSSSYRREGSYEQY
TRBJ2-3 TRBV27 TRBD2 ASSQDSGGGSDTQY
TRBJ2-1 TRBV27 TRBD2 ASSGLAGAREQF
TRBJ1-5 TRBV28 TRBD1 ASRNRGYSNQPQH
TRBJ2-1 TRBV6-5 TRBD2 AIRGSGSNEQF
TRBJ2-1 TRBV9 NA ASSVEQGRLGSRGQF
TRBJ2-3 TRBV19 NA ASSISGGLFTDTQY
TRBJ2-7 TRBV28 NA ASTSGAGSYEQY
TRBJ2-1 TRBV9 TRBD1 ASSVGTGVYNEQF
TRBJ2-7 TRBV18 TRBD1 ASSPRTGNYEQY
TRBJ1-5 TRBV28 TRBD1 ASGSTGDPGNQPQH
TRBJ2-7 TRBV28 NA ASSSITGIEYEQY
TRBJ2-1 TRBV7-2 NA ASNLLRGLQSSYNEQF
TRBJ2-2 TRBV28 TRBD2 ASAREALREGTGELF
TRBJ1-2 TRBV7-9 NA ASSYSLGETYGYT
TRBJ2-1 TRBV7-8 TRBD2 ASSPVRASGRNEQF
TRBJ2-5 TRBV5-4 TRBD2 ASSSGGGPRETQY
TRBJ1-5 TRBV2 NA ASSDRNQPQH
TRBJ2-2 TRBV7-8 NA ASSFSGSYTGELF
TRBJ2-1 TRBV6-2/TRBV6-3 NA ASSYSREQF
TRBJ1-2 TRBV19 NA ASSSRRGTGSGYT
TRBJ2-7 TRBV30 TRBD2 AWRPAGNYEQY